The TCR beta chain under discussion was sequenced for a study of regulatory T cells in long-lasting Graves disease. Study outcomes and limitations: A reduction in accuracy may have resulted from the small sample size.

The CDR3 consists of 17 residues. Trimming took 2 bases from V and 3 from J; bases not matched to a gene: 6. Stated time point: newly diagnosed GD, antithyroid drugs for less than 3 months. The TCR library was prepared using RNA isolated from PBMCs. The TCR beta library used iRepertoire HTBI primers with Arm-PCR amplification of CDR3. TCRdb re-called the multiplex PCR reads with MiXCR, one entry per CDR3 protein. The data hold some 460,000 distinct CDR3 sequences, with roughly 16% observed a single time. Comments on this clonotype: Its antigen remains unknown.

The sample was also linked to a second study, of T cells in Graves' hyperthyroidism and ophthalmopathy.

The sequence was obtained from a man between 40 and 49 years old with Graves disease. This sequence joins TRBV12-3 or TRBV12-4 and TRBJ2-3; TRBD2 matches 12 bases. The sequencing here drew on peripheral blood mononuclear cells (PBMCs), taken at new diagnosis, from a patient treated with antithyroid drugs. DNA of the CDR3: TGTGCCAGCAGTTTAACCCGACTAGCGGGAGTTACAGATACGCAGTATTTT. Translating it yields CASSLTRLAGVTDTQYF.